This T cell receptor (beta chain) was sequenced in a study of radiotherapy plus CTLA-4 blockade in lung cancer. Study background: An objective response was seen in around a sixth of patients, and disease control in less than 35%.

With V trimmed by 3 bases and J by 5 bases, 3 bases remained unmatched. This CDR3 region has 14 residues. Germline V gene data show CDR1 as SGHDT and CDR2 as YYEEEE. The table came from immunoSEQ multiplex PCR; TCRdb's copy has only in-frame clones and leaves some out. The repertoire has about 97,000 clones, roughly 74% of them found once; the top ten carry roughly 2.8%. Study-level findings and limits: According to reports, early shifts in blood T cell clones, alongside interferon-beta, forecast response most accurately. Expansion in blood of tumor-derived TCR clones was seen after radiotherapy plus ipilimumab.

A word on this clone: What it recognizes is unknown.

The sequence was collected from a human donor with non-small cell lung cancer who had a partial response to radiotherapy plus ipilimumab. Some clones in this sample may be carry-over from other donors' samples. The genes are TRBV5-6 and TRBJ1-5, with 9 bases aligning to TRBD1. The material was peripheral blood, obtained from a patient treated with radiotherapy plus ipilimumab. CDR3 nucleotide sequence: TGTGCCAGCAGCTCGGGGACAGGGTATCAGCCCCAGCATTTT. Translation gives CASSSGTGYQPQHF. The entire variable domain, with the rest obtained from reference TRBV5-6 and TRBJ1-5, is as follows: DAGVTQSPTHLIKTRGQQVTLRCSPKSGHDTVSWYQQALGQGPQFIFQYYEEEERQRGNFPDRFSGHQFPNYSSELNVNALLLGDSALYLCASSSGTGYQPQHFGDGTRLSIL.